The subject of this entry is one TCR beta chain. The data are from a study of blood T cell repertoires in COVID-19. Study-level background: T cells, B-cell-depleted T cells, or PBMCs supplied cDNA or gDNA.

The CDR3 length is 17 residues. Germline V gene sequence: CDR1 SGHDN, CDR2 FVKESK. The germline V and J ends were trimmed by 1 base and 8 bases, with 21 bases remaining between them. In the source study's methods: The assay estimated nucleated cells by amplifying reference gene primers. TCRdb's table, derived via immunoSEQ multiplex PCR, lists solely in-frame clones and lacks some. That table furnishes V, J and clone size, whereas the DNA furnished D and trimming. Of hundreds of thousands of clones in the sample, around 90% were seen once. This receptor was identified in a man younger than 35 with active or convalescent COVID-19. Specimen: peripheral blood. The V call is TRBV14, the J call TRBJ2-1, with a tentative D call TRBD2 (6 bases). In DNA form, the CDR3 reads TGTGCCAGCAGCCAAGCCGTCGGACTACAACCTTCGGATGAGCAGTTCTTC. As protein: CASSQAVGLQPSDEQFF.